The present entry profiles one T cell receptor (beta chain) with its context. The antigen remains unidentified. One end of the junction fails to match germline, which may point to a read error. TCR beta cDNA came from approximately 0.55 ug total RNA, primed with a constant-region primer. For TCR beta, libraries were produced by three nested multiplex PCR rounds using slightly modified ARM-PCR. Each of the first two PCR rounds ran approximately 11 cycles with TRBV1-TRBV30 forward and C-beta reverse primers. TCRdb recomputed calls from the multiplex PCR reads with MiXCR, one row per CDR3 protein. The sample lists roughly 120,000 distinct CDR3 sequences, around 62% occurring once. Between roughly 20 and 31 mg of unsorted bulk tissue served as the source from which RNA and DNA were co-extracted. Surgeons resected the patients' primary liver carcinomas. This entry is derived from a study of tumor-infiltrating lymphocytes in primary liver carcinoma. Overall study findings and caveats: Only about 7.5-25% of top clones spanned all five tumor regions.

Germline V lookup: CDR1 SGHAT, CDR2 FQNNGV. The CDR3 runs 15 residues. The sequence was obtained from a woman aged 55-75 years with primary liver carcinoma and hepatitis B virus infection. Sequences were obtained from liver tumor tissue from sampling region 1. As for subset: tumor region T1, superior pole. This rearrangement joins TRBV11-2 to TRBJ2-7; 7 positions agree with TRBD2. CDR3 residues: CASSRTIGTNYQQYF. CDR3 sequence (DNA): TGTGCCAGCAGCCGAACTATCGGGACTAACTACCAGCAGTACTTC.